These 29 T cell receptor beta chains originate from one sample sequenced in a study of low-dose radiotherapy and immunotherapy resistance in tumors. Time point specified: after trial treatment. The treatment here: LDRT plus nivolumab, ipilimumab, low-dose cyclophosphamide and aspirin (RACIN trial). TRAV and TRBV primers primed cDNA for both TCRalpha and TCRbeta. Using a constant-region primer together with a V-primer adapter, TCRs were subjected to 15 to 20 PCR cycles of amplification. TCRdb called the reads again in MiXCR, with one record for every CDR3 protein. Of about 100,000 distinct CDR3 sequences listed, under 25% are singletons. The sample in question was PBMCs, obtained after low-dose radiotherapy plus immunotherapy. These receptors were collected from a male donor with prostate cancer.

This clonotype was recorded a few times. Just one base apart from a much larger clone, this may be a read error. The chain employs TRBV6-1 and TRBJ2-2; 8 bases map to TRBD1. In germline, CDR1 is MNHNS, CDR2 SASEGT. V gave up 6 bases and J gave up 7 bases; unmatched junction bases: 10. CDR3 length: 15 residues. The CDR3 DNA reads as TGTGCCAGCAGCCTCTCAGGGGGCTACATCGGGGAGCTGTTTTTT. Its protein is CASSLSGGYIGELFF.

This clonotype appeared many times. CDR3 nucleotides: TGTGCCAGCAGCTATCAAAATGAAAAACTGTTTTTT. It codes for CASSYQNEKLFF. The chain employs TRBV7-9 and TRBJ1-4; D not certain. The V gene lost 4 bases and the J gene lost 5 bases, with 5 bases spanning the gap. Per the germline V gene, CDR1 is SEHNR and CDR2 is FQNEAQ (reference sequence). The CDR3 consists of 12 residues.

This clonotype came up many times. The CDR3 protein is CSARDRTSGGTDTQYF. The CDR3 region has the DNA TGCAGTGCTAGAGACCGGACTAGCGGCGGCACAGATACGCAGTATTTT. This chain links TRBV20-1 with TRBJ2-3, with 10 bases aligning to TRBD2. Germline loops: CDR1 DFQATT, CDR2 SNEGSKA (reference sequence). This CDR3 spans 16 amino acids. Losses at the gene ends were 0 bases for V and 1 base for J; bases not matched to a gene: 4.

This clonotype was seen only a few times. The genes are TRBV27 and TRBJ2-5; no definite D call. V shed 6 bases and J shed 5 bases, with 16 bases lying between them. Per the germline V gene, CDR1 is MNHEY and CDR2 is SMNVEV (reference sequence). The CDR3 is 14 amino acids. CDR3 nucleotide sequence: TGTGCCAGCAGGGGGTCAGGCGTGTGGGAGACCCAGTACTTC. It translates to CASRGSGVWETQYF.

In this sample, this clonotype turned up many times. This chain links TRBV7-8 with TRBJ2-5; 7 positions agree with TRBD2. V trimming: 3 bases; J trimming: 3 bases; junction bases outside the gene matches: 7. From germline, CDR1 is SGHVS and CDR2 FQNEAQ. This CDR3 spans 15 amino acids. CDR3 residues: CASSFRRGGKETQYF. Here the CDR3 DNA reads TGTGCCAGCAGCTTTCGAAGGGGAGGGAAAGAGACCCAGTACTTC.

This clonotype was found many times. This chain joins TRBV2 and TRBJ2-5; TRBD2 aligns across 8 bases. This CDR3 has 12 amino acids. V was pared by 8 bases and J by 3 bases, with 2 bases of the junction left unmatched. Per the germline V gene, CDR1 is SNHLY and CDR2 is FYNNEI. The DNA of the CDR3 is TGTGCCAGCCGGGGGGGCGAAGAGACCCAGTACTTC. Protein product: CASRGGEETQYF.

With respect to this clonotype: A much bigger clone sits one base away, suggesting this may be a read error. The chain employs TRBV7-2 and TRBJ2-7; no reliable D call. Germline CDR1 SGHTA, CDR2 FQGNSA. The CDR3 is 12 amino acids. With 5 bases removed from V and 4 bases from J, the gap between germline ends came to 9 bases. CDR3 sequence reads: CASSINGYEQYF. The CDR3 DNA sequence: TGTGCCAGCAGCATAAACGGTTACGAGCAGTACTTC. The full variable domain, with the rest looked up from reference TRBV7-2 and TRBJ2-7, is GAGVSQSPSNKVTEKGKDVELRCDPISGHTALYWYRQSLGQGLEFLIYFQGNSAPDKSGLPSDRFSAERTGGSVSTLTIQRTQQEDSAVYLCASSINGYEQYFGPGTRLTVT.

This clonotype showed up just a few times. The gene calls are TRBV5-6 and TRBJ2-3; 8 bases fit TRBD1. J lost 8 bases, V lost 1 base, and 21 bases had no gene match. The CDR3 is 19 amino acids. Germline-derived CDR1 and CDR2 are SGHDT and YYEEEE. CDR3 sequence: CASSLRSGTGAALFVTQYF. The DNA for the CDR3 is TGTGCCAGCAGCTTGCGTTCCGGGACAGGAGCGGCCCTTTTCGTTACGCAGTATTTT.

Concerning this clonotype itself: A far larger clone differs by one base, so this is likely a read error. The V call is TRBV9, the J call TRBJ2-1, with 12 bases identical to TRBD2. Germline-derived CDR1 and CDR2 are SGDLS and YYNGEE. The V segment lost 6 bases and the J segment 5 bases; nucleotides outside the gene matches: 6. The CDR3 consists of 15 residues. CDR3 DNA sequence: TGTGCCAGCAAACTAGCGGGGGGCAGGCACAATGAGCAGTTCTTC. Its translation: CASKLAGGRHNEQFF.

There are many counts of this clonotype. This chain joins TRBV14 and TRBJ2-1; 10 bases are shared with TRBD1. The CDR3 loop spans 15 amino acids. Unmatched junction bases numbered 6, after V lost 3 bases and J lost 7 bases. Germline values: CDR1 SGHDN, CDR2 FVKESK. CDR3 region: CASSHYRTGGNEQFF. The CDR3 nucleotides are TGTGCCAGCAGCCACTATCGGACAGGGGGAAATGAGCAGTTCTTC.

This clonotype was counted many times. CDR3 residues: CASRWDPTDEQFF. For the CDR3, the DNA is TGTGCCAGCAGGTGGGACCCAACGGATGAGCAGTTCTTC. V gene TRBV5-4 combines with J gene TRBJ2-1; D tentatively fits TRBD1 or TRBD2 (5 bases each). Germline V CDR1 and CDR2: SGHNT, YYREEE (reference sequence). The CDR3 spans 13 residues. V lost 5 bases to trimming and J lost 8 bases, with 14 bases between them.

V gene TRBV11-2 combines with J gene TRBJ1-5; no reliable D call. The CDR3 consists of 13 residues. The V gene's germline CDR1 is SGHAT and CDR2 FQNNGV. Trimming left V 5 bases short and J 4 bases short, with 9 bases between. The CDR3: CASSGRSNQPQHF. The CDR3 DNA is TGTGCCAGCAGCGGGCGGTCGAATCAGCCCCAGCATTTT.

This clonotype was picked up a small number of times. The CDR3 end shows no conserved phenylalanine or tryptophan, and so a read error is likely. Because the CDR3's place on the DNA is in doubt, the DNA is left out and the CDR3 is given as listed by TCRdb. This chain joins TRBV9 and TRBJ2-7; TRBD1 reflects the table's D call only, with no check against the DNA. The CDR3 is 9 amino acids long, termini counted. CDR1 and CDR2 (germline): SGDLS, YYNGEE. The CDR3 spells CARRPRPRL.

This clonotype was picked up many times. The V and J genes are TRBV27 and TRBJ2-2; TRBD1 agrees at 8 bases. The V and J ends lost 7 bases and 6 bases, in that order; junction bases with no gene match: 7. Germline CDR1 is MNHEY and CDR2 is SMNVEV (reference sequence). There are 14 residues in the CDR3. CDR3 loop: CASTLTGVAGELFF. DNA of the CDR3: TGTGCCAGCACCTTGACAGGGGTGGCCGGGGAGCTGTTTTTT.

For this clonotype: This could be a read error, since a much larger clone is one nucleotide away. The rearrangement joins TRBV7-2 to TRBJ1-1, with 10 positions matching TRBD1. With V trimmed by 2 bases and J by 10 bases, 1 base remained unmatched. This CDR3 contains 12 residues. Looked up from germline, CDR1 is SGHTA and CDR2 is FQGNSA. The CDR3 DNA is TGTGCCAGCAGCTTATGGACAGGGGGAGCTTTCTTT. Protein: CASSLWTGGAFF.

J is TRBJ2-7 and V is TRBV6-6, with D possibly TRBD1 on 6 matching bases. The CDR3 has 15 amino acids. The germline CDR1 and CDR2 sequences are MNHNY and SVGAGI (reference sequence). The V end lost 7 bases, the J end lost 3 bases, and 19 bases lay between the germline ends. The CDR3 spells CASNKRADRHYEQYF. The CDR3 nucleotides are TGTGCCAGCAATAAGAGGGCAGACAGGCACTACGAGCAGTACTTC.

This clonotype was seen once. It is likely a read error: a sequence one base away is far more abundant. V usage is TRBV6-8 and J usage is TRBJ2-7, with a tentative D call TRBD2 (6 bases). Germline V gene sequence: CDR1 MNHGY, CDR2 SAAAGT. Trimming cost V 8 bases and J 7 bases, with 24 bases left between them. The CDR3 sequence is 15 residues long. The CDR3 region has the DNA TGTGCCAGCCGACTAGGGGCCGTCCGGGGGAATGAGCAGTACTTC. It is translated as CASRLGAVRGNEQYF.

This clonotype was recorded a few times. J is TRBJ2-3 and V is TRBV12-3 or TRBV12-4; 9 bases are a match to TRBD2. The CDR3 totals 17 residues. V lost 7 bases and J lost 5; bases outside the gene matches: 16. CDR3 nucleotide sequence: TGTGCCAGCACTCCATCGACTAGCGGAGGTTTGGGAGATACGCAGTATTTT. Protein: CASTPSTSGGLGDTQYF.

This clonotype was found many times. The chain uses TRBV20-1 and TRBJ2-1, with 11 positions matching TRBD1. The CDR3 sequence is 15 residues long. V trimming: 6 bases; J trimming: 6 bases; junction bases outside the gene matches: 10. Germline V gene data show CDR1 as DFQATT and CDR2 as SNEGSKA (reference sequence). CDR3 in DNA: TGCAGTGCCCAAGAGGGAGGGACAGGGGGCAATGAGCAGTTCTTC. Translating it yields CSAQEGGTGGNEQFF.

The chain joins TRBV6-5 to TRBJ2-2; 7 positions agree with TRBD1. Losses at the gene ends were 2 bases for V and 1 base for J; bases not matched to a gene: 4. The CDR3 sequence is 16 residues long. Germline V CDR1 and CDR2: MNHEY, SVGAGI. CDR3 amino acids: CASSYEGARNTGELFF. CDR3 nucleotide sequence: TGTGCCAGCAGTTACGAGGGGGCGCGGAACACCGGGGAGCTGTTTTTT.

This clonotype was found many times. The CDR3 DNA is TGTGCCAGCACCAACGGACTTACGGCGACCACTGAAGCTTTCTTT. Translating it yields CASTNGLTATTEAFF. The chain combines TRBV7-2 with TRBJ1-1, with unresolved D. Germline CDR1 and CDR2: SGHTA and FQGNSA. V was trimmed by 7 bases and J by 4 bases, leaving 19 bases between them. This CDR3 comprises 15 residues.

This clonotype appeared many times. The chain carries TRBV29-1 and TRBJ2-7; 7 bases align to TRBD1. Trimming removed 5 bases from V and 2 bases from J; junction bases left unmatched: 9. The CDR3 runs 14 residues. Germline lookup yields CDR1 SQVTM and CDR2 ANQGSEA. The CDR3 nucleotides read TGCAGCGTTCGCCGGGACAGCGATGCCTACGAGCAGTACTTC. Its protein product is CSVRRDSDAYEQYF.

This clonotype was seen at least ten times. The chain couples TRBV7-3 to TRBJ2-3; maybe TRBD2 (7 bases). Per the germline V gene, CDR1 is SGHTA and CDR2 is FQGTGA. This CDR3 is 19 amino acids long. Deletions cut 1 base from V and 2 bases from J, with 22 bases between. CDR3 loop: CASSLRGGRTPTTTDTQYF. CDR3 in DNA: TGTGCCAGCAGCTTAAGGGGGGGCCGAACCCCCACCACCACAGATACGCAGTATTTT.

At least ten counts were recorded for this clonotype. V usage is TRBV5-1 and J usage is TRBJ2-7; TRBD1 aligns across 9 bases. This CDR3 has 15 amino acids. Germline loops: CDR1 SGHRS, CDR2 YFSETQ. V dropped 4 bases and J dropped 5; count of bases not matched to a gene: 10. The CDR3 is CASSIGTGLRNEQYF. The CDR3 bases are TGCGCCAGCAGCATCGGGACAGGGCTTCGGAACGAGCAGTACTTC.

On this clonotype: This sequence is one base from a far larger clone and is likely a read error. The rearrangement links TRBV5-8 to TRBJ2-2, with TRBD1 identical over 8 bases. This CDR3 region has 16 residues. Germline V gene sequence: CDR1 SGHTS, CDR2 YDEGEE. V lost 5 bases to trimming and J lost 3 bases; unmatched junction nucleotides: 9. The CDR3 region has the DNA TGTGCCAGCAGATCGAGACAGGGGACGCACACCGGGGAGCTGTTTTTT. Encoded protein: CASRSRQGTHTGELFF. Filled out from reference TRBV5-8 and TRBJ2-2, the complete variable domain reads EAGVTQSPTHLIKTRGQQATLRCSPISGHTSVYWYQQALGLGLQFLLWYDEGEERNRGNFPPRFSGRQFPNYSSELNVNALELEDSALYLCASRSRQGTHTGELFFGEGSRLTVL.

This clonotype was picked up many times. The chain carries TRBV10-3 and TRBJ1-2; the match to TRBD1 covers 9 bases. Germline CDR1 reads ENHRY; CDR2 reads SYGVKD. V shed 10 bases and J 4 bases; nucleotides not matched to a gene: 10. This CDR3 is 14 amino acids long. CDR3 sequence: CATNTGGEGYGYTF. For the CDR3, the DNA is TGTGCCACAAATACAGGGGGCGAGGGCTATGGCTACACCTTC.

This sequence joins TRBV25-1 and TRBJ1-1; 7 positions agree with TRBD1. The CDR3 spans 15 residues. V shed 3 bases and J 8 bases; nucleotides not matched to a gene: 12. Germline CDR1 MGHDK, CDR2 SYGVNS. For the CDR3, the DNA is TGTGCCAGCAGTGAGGAATGGGACAGCGCGACAGAAGCTTTCTTT. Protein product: CASSEEWDSATEAFF.

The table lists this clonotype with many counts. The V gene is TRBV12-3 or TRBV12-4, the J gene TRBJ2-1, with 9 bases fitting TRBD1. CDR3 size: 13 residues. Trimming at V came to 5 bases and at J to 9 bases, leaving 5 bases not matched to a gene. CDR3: CASSRRQGGEQFF. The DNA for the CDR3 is TGTGCCAGCAGTCGTCGACAGGGGGGTGAGCAGTTCTTC.

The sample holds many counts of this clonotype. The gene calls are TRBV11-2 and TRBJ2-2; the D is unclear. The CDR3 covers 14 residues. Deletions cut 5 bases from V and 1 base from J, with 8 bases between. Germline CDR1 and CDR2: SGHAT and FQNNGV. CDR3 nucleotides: TGTGCCAGCAGCCCAGGACGGAACACCGGGGAGCTGTTTTTT. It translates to CASSPGRNTGELFF.